One sample yielded the 10 T cell receptor beta chains listed below, sequenced in a study of T cell responses to AZD1222 COVID-19 vaccine. The table came from immunoSEQ multiplex PCR; TCRdb's copy has only in-frame clones and leaves some out. The sample holds approximately 97,000 clones, roughly nine tenths seen once. The sequences come from peripheral blood, collected on day 0 of AZD1222 vaccination. The receptors were sampled from an adult in good health.

CDR3 amino acids: CTSSQGRSNEQLF. Written as DNA, the CDR3 is TGCACCAGCAGTCAGGGGAGGAGCAATGAGCAGCTCTTC. V is TRBV1 and J is TRBJ2-1. TRBV1 is a known pseudogene. The CDR3 contains 13 residues.

This clone was detected only once. The rearrangement uses TRBV27 and TRBJ2-3, with D unclear. V shed 5 bases and J shed 6 bases, with 21 bases lying between them. This CDR3 spans 16 amino acids. Germline-derived CDR1 and CDR2 are MNHEY and SMNVEV (reference sequence). CDR3 region: CASSPPNSGSLDTQYF. Written as DNA, the CDR3 is TGTGCCAGCAGTCCACCCAACTCCGGGTCTTTGGATACGCAGTATTTT.

The chain links TRBV7-8 to TRBJ1-3, with D possibly TRBD1 on 6 matching bases. Germline V lookup: CDR1 SGHVS, CDR2 FQNEAQ. The CDR3 is 15 residues long. Trimming took 2 bases from V and 4 from J, leaving 12 bases between them. The CDR3 nucleotides read TGTGCCAGCAGCTTAAGGGGGGCTTCGGGAAACACCATATATTTT. Protein product: CASSLRGASGNTIYF.

The V call is TRBV5-1, the J call TRBJ2-7; 8 bases are a match to TRBD1. Germline CDR1 reads SGHRS; CDR2 reads YFSETQ. J gave up 4 bases and V 0 bases, and 9 bases lay outside the gene matches. The CDR3 has 16 amino acids. CDR3 in DNA: TGCGCCAGCAGCTTGGCGGACAGGGCCGATGGATACGAGCAGTACTTC. It specifies CASSLADRADGYEQYF.

V gene TRBV3-1 (or the pseudogene TRBV3-2) combines with J gene TRBJ2-5; D is ambiguous. V was shortened by 1 base and J by 14 bases, with 8 bases between the two germline ends. Germline CDR1 and CDR2: LGHDT and YNNKEL (reference sequence). This CDR3 contains 10 residues. DNA of the CDR3: TGTGCCAGCAGCCAAGTGTTTACCTACTTC. It encodes CASSQVFTYF.

DNA of the CDR3: TGTGCCAGCAGAGACAGAGGGGCAAACACTGAAGCTTTCTTT. This encodes CASRDRGANTEAFF. This chain connects TRBV6-4 to TRBJ1-1, with a weak D call TRBD1 (5 bases). This CDR3 is 14 amino acids long. V was pared by 6 bases and J by 2 bases, with 13 bases between. Per germline, CDR1 MRHNA and CDR2 SNTAGT.

This clone was observed once. The chain employs TRBV29-1 and TRBJ2-7; the match to TRBD2 covers 7 bases. The junction had 12 bases not matched to a gene; V was cut back by 7 bases and J by 6 bases. The CDR3 length is 13 residues. The germline V gene encodes CDR1 SQVTM and CDR2 ANQGSEA. The CDR3 DNA reads as TGCAGCGCCCTCGGGGCGGGAGTTCGCGAGCAGTACTTC. This sequence encodes CSALGAGVREQYF.

The V gene is TRBV7-9, the J gene TRBJ1-6; tentatively, D is TRBD1 (6 bases). V shed 6 bases and J shed 7 bases, with 22 bases lying between them. CDR1 and CDR2 (germline): SEHNR, FQNEAQ (reference sequence). The CDR3 has 17 residues. CDR3 protein: CASSTRGEGITNSPLHF. In DNA, the CDR3 is TGTGCCAGCAGTACCAGGGGCGAGGGGATTACCAATTCACCCCTCCACTTT.

The V gene is TRBV24-1, the J gene TRBJ2-3; a weak D match, TRBD1 (5 bases). This CDR3 is built from 17 residues. CDR1 and CDR2 (germline): KGHDR, SFDVKD. V was cut by 2 bases and J by 1 base, with 15 bases left in between. The CDR3 protein is CATSDWGRAGGTDTQYF. In nucleotides, the CDR3 is TGTGCCACCAGTGATTGGGGCAGGGCCGGTGGCACAGATACGCAGTATTTT.

This chain uses TRBV6-5 with TRBJ1-5, with 8 nucleotides matching TRBD1. CDR1 is MNHEY and CDR2 is SVGAGI in the germline V gene. The V gene end was trimmed by 6 bases and the J gene end by 1 base; junction bases not matched to a gene: 2. CDR3 length equals 14 residues. CDR3 region: CASRRTGSNQPQHF. The CDR3 DNA is TGTGCCAGCAGAAGGACAGGGAGCAATCAGCCCCAGCATTTT.